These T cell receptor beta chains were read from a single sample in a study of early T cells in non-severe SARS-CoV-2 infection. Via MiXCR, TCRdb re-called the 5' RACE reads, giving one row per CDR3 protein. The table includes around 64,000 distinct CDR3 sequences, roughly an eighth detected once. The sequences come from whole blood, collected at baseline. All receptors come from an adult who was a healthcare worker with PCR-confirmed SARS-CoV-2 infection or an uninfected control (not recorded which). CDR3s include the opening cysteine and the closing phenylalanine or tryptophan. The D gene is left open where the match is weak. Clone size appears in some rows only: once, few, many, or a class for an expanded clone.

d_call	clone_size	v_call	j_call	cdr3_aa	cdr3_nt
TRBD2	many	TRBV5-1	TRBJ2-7	CASRRTSDTYEQYF	TGCGCCAGCAGGCGGACTAGCGACACATACGAGCAGTACTTC
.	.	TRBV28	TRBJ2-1	CASSSFHSLGHAEQFF	TGTGCCAGCAGTTCCTTCCACTCGTTAGGTCATGCTGAGCAGTTCTTC
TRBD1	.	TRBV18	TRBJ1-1	CASSPWTGENTEAFF	TGTGCCAGCTCACCCTGGACAGGGGAGAACACTGAAGCTTTCTTT
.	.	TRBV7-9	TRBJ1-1	CASSLGGGMNTEAFF	TGTGCCAGCAGCTTAGGCGGGGGGATGAACACTGAAGCTTTCTTT
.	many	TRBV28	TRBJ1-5	CASSQQGWSQPQHF	TGTGCCAGCAGTCAACAGGGTTGGAGTCAGCCCCAGCATTTT
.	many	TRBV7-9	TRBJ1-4	CASSRSPTSAIHEKLFF	TGTGCCAGCAGCCGTTCACCCACATCGGCGATCCATGAAAAACTGTTTTTT
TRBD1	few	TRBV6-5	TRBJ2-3	CASSYSGPGQFLDTQYF	TGTGCCAGCAGTTACTCAGGCCCGGGACAGTTCTTGGATACGCAGTATTTT
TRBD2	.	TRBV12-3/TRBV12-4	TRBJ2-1	CASSPTWVSGLHEQFF	TGTGCCAGCAGTCCGACCTGGGTTAGCGGGCTGCATGAGCAGTTCTTC
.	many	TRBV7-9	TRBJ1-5	CASSSSLDQDGNQPQHF	TGTGCCAGCAGCTCTTCACTCGACCAGGACGGCAATCAGCCCCAGCATTTT
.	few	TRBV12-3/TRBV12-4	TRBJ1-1	CASSPEGYTEEAFF	TGTGCCAGCAGTCCCGAGGGTTACACGGAAGAAGCTTTCTTT
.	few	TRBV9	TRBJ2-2	CASSPSTTAYTGELFF	TGTGCCAGCAGCCCCTCTACGACAGCTTACACCGGGGAGCTGTTTTTT
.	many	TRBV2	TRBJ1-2	CASRRGLNYGYTF	TGTGCCAGCAGAAGGGGTTTGAACTATGGCTACACCTTC
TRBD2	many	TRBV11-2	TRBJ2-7	CASSIERGASYEQYF	TGTGCCAGCAGCATCGAGCGGGGGGCCTCCTACGAGCAGTACTTC
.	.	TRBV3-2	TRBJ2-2	CASSQAVPGTSNTGELFF	TGTGCCAGCAGCCAAGCCGTTCCCGGGACATCGAACACCGGGGAGCTGTTTTTT
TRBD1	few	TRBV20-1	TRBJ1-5	CSARTGTDSNQPQHF	TGCAGTGCTAGAACTGGGACAGATAGCAATCAGCCCCAGCATTTT
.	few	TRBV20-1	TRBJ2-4	CSARADRDLTIQYF	TGCAGTGCTAGAGCAGACAGGGACTTAACCATTCAGTACTTC
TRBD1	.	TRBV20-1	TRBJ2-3	CSARRTGLRDTQYF	TGCAGTGCTAGGAGGACAGGGTTAAGGGATACGCAGTATTTT
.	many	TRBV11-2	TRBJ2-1	CASSSITGSSYNEQFF	TGTGCCAGCAGCTCGATTACAGGGAGCTCCTACAATGAGCAGTTCTTC
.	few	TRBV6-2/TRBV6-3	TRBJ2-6	CASSPRRSSGANVLTF	TGTGCCAGCAGTCCCCGACGGTCCTCTGGGGCCAACGTCCTGACTTTC
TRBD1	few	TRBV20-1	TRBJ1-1	CSARGEGATPPEAFF	TGCAGTGCTAGAGGTGAGGGGGCGACCCCACCTGAAGCTTTCTTT